Included here is one T cell receptor (beta chain) sequence, with context. This sample is drawn from a study of T-cell memory formation after mild COVID-19. On the study more broadly: TCR clusters were mostly donor specific.

This CDR3 comprises 15 residues. After removal of 2 bases from V and 1 base from J, the junction contained 8 bases not matched to a gene. Germline V gene lookup returns CDR1 DFQATT and CDR2 SNEGSKA (reference sequence). TCRdb re-called the 5' RACE reads through MiXCR, storing one row per CDR3 protein. This sample has over 70,000 distinct CDR3 sequences, with roughly 16% found just once. What was sequenced was PBMCs or a T cell subset sorted from them (not recorded which). The chain recombines TRBV20-1 with TRBJ2-7; TRBD2 matches at 7 bases. The receptor was derived from a man younger than 35 who had mild COVID-19 (a few samples of this study predate the infection). Cell type and time point are not known. The CDR3 loop reads CSARRQTSASYEQYF. CDR3 nucleotides: TGCAGTGCTAGACGCCAAACTAGCGCGTCCTACGAGCAGTACTTC.